Included here is one T cell receptor beta chain sequence, with context. Its matching antigen is unknown. This entry is derived from a study of graft-versus-host responses after intestinal transplantation. The repertoire was sequenced with immunoSEQ multiplex PCR; TCRdb's copy has only in-frame clones and lacks some. The sample carries approximately 75,000 clones, 85% to 90% recorded once. This CDR3 has 15 amino acids. Trimming cost V 3 bases and J 2 bases; bases outside gene matches: 5. Germline V CDR1 and CDR2: MDHEN, SYDVKM. This chain connects TRBV28 to TRBJ2-3; 7 positions match TRBD2. Source: unstimulated CD8+ T cells sorted from spleen or lymph node cells, taken before transplant. This receptor was obtained from a human donor who was the organ donor for an intestinal transplant. The CDR3 DNA sequence: TGTGCCAGCAGTTTTGTTGCGGGGGACACAGATACGCAGTATTTT. Its translation is CASSFVAGDTDTQYF.